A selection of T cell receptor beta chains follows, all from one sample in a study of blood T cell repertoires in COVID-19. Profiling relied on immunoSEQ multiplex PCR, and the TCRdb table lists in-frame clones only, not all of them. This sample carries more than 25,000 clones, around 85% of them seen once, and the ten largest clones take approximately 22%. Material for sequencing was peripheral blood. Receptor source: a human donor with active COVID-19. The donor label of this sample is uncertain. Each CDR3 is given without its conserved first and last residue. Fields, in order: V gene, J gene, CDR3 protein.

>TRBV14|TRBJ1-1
ASSQYTGTGGFTEAF
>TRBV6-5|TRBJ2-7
ASRMFPVDEQY
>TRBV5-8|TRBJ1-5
ASTPGQGNQPQH
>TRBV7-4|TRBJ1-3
ASSPRQGAPPGNTIY
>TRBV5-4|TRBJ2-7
ASGENRVGYSSYEQY
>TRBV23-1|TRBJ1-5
ASSHRTGGNQPQH
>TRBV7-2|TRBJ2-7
ASRYGQGGSYEQY
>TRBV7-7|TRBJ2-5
ASSPGAGRPETQY
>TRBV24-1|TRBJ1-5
ATSDCPGDTNQPQH
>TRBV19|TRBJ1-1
ATSRNTEAF